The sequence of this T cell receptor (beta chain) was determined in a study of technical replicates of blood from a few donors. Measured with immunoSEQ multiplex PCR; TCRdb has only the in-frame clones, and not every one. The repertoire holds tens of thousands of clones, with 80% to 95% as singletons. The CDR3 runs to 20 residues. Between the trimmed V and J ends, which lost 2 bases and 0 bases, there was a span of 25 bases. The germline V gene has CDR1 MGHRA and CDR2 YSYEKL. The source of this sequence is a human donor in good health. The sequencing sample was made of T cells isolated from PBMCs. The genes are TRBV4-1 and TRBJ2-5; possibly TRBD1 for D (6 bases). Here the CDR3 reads CASSQTPGVERKRYQETQYF. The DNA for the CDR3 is TGCGCCAGCAGCCAAACCCCAGGGGTGGAGCGGAAAAGGTACCAAGAGACCCAGTACTTC.